This TCR beta chain was found in a study of blood T cell repertoires in COVID-19. In the study overall: The origin of the acute and convalescent COVID-19 samples was the United States, Italy and Spain. In each case, the material was cDNA or gDNA derived from T cells, B-cell-depleted T cells, or PBMCs.

Clones were sequenced by immunoSEQ multiplex PCR, and TCRdb holds only the in-frame ones, with some missing. This table has 51,000 or so clones, roughly 90% appearing once. This CDR3 is 13 amino acids long. V lost 4 bases, J lost 2 bases, and 9 bases lay in between. The V gene's germline CDR1 is SGHRS and CDR2 YFSETQ. The source of this sequence is a man at least 80 years old with active or convalescent COVID-19. The specimen was peripheral blood. V usage is TRBV5-1 and J usage is TRBJ1-2; D might be TRBD1 (6 bases). As DNA, the CDR3 is TGCGCCAGCAGCGAGGGACAAAACTATGGCTACACCTTC. It specifies CASSEGQNYGYTF.